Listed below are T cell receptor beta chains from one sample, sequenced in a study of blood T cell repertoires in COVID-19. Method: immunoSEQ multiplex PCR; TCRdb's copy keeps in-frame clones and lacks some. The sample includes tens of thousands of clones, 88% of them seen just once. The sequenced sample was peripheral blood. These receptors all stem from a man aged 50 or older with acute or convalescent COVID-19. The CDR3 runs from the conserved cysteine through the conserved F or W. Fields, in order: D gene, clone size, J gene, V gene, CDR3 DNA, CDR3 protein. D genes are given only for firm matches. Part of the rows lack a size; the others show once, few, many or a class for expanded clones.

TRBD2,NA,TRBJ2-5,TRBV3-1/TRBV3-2,TGTGCCAGCAGCCATTCTAGCGGGCGAACCCAAGAGACCCAGTACTTC,CASSHSSGRTQETQYF
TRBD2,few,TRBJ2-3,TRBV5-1,TGCGCCAGCAGCTCCCGTGGAGCGGGGGTGACAGATACGCAGTATTTT,CASSSRGAGVTDTQYF
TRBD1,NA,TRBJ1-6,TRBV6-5,TGTGCCAGCAGTTGGGGACAGGATAATTCACCCCTCCACTTT,CASSWGQDNSPLHF
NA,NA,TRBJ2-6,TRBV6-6,TGTGCCGTCATCCAGGGCCGCTCTGGGGCCAACGTCCTGACTTTC,CAVIQGRSGANVLTF
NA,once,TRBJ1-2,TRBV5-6,TGTGCCAGCAGAAGGCAGGGGAGGGACTATGGCTACACCTTC,CASRRQGRDYGYTF
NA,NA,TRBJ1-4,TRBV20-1,TGCAGTGCTAGTCCCCGACAGCCAGAAAAACTGTTTTTT,CSASPRQPEKLFF
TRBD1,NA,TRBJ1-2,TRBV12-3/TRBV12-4,TGTGCCAGCAGTCATGACAGGGGGCTTGGCTACACCTTC,CASSHDRGLGYTF
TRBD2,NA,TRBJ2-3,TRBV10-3,TGTGCCATCAGCCGTGGGACTAGCGGGTTAACAGATACGCAGTATTTT,CAISRGTSGLTDTQYF
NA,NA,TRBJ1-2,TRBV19,TGTGCCAGTAGTACCATTACAGGGTTCGGAGGCTACACCTTC,CASSTITGFGGYTF
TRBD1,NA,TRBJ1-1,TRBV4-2,TGTGCCAGCAGCCCGCGGACAGGTCGGGCCGACACTGAAGCTTTCTTT,CASSPRTGRADTEAFF
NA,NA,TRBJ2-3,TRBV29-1,TGCAGCGCCGCCGGGCAGGGGATCACAGATACGCAGTATTTT,CSAAGQGITDTQYF
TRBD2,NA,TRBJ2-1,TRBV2,TGTGCCAGCAGCGGAAGATCGGGGGGGGCCGGTAGTGAGCAGTTCTTC,CASSGRSGGAGSEQFF
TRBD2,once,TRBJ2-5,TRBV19,TGTGCCAGTAGTCCCCAGGGACTAGCGGGCCAAGAGACCCAGTACTTC,CASSPQGLAGQETQYF
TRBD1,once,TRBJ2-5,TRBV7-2,TGTGCCAGCAGCTTACAGGACAGGGGGGGAGAGACCCAGTACTTC,CASSLQDRGGETQYF
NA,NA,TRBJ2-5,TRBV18,TGTGCCAGCTCACCACTGTCCCACGCGTCCCAAGAGACCCAGTACTTC,CASSPLSHASQETQYF
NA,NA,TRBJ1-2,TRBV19,TGTGCCAGTAGTATAGATCGGACAGCTTCCTATGGCTACACCTTC,CASSIDRTASYGYTF
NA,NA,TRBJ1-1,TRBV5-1,TGCGCCAGCAGCTTGACCCCAGAAAACACTGAAGCTTTCTTT,CASSLTPENTEAFF
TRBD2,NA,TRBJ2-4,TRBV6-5,TGTGCCAGCAGTCGAGCGGGGACCAAAAACATTCAGTACTTC,CASSRAGTKNIQYF
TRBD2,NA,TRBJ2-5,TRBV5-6,TGTGCCAGCACGCTAGCGGGGGGGCGAGAGACCCAGTACTTC,CASTLAGGRETQYF
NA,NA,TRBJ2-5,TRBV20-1,TGCAGTGCTAGTTGGGCGGCAGGGAACTCCCGAGAGACCCAGTACTTC,CSASWAAGNSRETQYF
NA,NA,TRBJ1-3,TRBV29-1,TGCAGCGCCACCGCCTCGGGGGGCATTGGAAACACCATATATTTT,CSATASGGIGNTIYF
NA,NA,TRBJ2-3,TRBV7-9,TGTGCCAGCAGCTTGGGCAGGGCTAGCACAGATACGCAGTATTTT,CASSLGRASTDTQYF
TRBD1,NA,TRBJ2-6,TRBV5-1,TGCGCCAGCAGCTACTCCGGGACAGGCGCCTCTGGGGCCAACGTCCTGACTTTC,CASSYSGTGASGANVLTF
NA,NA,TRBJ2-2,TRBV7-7,TGTGCTAGCAGCTTAGAACGGCAGGTTAACACCGGGGAGCTGTTTTTT,CASSLERQVNTGELFF
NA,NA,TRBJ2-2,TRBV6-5,TGTGGCACCTGGCAGGCGAACACCGGGGAGCTGTTTTTT,CGTWQANTGELFF
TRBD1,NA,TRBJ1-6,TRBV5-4,TGTGCCAGCAGCTGGACAGGAAGCTCCTATAATTCACCCCTCCACTTT,CASSWTGSSYNSPLHF
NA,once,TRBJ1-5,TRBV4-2,TGTGCCAGCAGCCTTGGACAGTTAGAAGGCAATCAGCCCCAGCATTTT,CASSLGQLEGNQPQHF
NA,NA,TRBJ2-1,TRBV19,TGTGCCAGTAGTATGAGGCCGTCACAACACAATGAGCAGTTCTTC,CASSMRPSQHNEQFF
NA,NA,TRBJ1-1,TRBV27,TGTGCCAGCAGTTACCATGGGGGGGTAGTGAACACTGAAGCTTTCTTT,CASSYHGGVVNTEAFF
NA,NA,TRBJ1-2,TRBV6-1,TGTGCCAGCAGTGATCAACAGCCTACTTTCGATGGCTACACCTTC,CASSDQQPTFDGYTF